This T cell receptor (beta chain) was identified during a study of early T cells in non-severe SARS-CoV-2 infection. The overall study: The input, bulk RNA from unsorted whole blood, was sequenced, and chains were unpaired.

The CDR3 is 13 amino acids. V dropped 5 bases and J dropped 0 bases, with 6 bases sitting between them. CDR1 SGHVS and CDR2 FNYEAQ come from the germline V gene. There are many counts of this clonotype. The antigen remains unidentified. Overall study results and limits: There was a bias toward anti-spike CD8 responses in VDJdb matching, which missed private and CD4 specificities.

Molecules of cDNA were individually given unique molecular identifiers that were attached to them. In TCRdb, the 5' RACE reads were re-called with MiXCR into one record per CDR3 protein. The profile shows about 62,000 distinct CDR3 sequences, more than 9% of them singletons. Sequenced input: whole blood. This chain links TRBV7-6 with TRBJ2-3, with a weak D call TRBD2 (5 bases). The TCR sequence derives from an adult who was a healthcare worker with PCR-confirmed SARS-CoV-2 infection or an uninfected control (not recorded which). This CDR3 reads CASSRTSTDTQYF. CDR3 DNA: TGTGCCAGCAGCCGGACTAGCACAGATACGCAGTATTTT.